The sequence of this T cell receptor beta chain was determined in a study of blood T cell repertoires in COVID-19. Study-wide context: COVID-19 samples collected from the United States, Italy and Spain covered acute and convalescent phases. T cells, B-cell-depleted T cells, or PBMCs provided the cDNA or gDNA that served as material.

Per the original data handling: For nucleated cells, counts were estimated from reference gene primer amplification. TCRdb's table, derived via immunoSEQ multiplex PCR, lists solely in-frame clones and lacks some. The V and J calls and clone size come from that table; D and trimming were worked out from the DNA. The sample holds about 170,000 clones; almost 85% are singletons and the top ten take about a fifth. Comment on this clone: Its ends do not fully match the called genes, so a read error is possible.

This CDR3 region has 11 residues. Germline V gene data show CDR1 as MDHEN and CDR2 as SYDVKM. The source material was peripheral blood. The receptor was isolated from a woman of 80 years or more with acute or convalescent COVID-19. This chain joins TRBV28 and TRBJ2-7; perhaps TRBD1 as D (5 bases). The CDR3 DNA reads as TGTGCCAGCAGTTTATGGGGCAGGGTGGACTTC. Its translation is CASSLWGRVDF.